This T cell receptor beta chain was recorded in a study of CXCR3-negative and CXCR3-positive naive CD8 T cells (dated by TCRdb to the late 2010s). Regarding the complete study: Approximately 130 million TRB reads were obtained in total, roughly 1.5 +/- 0.3 million reads per library. The TRBV-TRBJ cluster analysis covered naive subsets from a handful of donors and memory cells from 3 donors. The diversity and physicochemical repertoire analyses included more than nine donors pooled from two independent experiments.

The sequencing machine was a NextSeq 550. The Human TCR Profiling Kit (MiLaboratory) was used to prepare UMI-labeled 5' RACE TRB cDNA libraries. cDNA synthesis used the entire amount of extracted RNA, and PCR amplification then used the entire amount of cDNA produced. Libraries were prepared in parallel with an identical number of PCR cycles. In the authors' own workflow: With a requirement of at least two reads per UMI, MIGEC and MiXCR extracted about 48,000 +/- 9,800 unique UMI-labeled TRB cDNA molecules per library. An average of approximately 40,000 +/- 10,000 functional in-frame TRB CDR3 nucleotide clonotypes without stop codons was found per library. After downsampling to 5000 UMI-labeled TRB molecules per sample, diversity metrics, including normalized Shannon-Wiener and Chao1, were computed in VDJtools. VDJtools was used to calculate clonotype-size-weighted physicochemical properties of the central five CDR3 residues, namely interaction energy, strength, volume and Kidera factor 4. The reads underwent TCRdb reprocessing, giving one record for each CDR3 protein sequence and no DNA. The V and J calls were determined by TCRdb, not by the authors. The sample's records list over 95,000 distinct CDR3 sequences. The top ten constitute 0.35% to 0.4% of the sample.

For each CD8+ T cell subset, flow sorting was done in triplicate, and under 350,000 cells per subset went directly into RLT lysis buffer. To exclude memory contaminants, naive CD8+ T cells were stringently defined as CD45RO-CCR7+CD27+CD95-. Peripheral blood mononuclear cells were isolated from buffy coats using standard density gradient centrifugation. Naive CXCR3-negative and CXCR3-positive CD8+ T cells were flow-sorted using a FACSAria III. An RNeasy Mini Kit was used to extract total RNA from the sorted cells. Study-level results and caveats: Compared with CXCR3-negative naive cells, CXCR3-positive naive cells had TRB CDR3s with higher hydrophobicity (lower Kidera factor 4), lower energy, and higher strength and volume indices. TRBV-TRBJ usage was similar between naive CXCR3-negative and CXCR3-positive cells from the same donor, while memory cells showed distinct patterns. Both naive subsets had comparably high repertoire diversity, while memory CD8+ T cells had much lower repertoire diversity. Because surface CD5, which has been linked to self-reactivity in mice, was comparable between naive subsets, TCR interaction strength was also inferred from TRB CDR3 physicochemical properties. Freshly isolated PBMCs were used for most assays because CXCR3 expression went down partially after cryopreservation.

The germline V gene supplies CDR1 MGHDK and CDR2 SYGVNS. The CDR3 contains 14 residues, cysteine and phenylalanine counted. A DNA sequence was not provided. Comment on this clonotype: Its antigen is currently not known.

The sequence links TRBV25-1 to TRBJ2-3. What was sequenced was naive CXCR3+ CD8+ T cells from blood. This sample's cell subset or site label indicates: CD45RO-CCR7+CD27+CD95- naive CD8+ T cells expressing CXCR3 (TNR3+). This clonotype originated in a human donor in good health. Some clones in this sample may be carry-over from other donors' samples. The CDR3 here reads CASSEYRLTDTQYF.